The T cell receptor beta chain described here comes from a study of naive and memory T cell subsets. The study's findings and limits: A few larger clonotypes appeared in naive repertoires, especially CD8, possibly memory cells re-expressing CD45RA. Findings for naive and memory subsets could not be checked against ground truth.

Both TRBC1 and TRBC2 were covered by a beta constant-region primer of two equimolar oligonucleotides. The ligated cDNA underwent four PCR rounds using SP2 and nested alpha and beta constant-region primers. TCRdb ran MiXCR on the UMI-ligation and nested PCR reads and lists one entry per CDR3 protein. The data show under 150,000 distinct CDR3 sequences, more than 15% seen once. Comments on this clonotype: Its antigen remains unknown.

The sequence derives from a human donor in good health. The specimen sequenced was naive CD8+ T cells from blood.

CDR3 sequence reads: CASSELGRLNTEAFF. As DNA, the CDR3 is TGTGCCAGCAGTGAACTGGGACGGCTGAACACTGAAGCTTTCTTT. The chain has TRBV2 and TRBJ1-1; D possibly corresponds to TRBD1 (5 bases). V was cut by 2 bases and J by 0 bases, with 10 bases left in between. This CDR3 is 15 amino acids long. Looked up from germline, CDR1 is SNHLY and CDR2 is FYNNEI.